This T cell receptor (beta chain) was found in a study of blood T cell repertoires in COVID-19. The repertoire was sequenced with immunoSEQ multiplex PCR; TCRdb's copy has only in-frame clones and lacks some. The data contain approximately 45,000 clones, around nine tenths of them seen just once; the ten biggest clones take up roughly 5%. V lost 10 bases, J lost 0 bases, and 19 bases lay in between. Germline V gene sequence: CDR1 SNHLY, CDR2 FYNNEI. CDR3 length: 16 amino acids. V and J are TRBV2 and TRBJ1-3; a possible D gene is TRBD1 (5 bases). Sequenced material: peripheral blood. The receptor was isolated from a man in his sixties or seventies with acute or convalescent COVID-19. The CDR3 nucleotides are TGTGCCACCCGAGAACGGACACCCTACTCTGGAAACACCATATATTTT. Translated: CATRERTPYSGNTIYF. The variable domain in full, completed from reference TRBV2 and TRBJ1-3, reads EPEVTQTPSHQVTQMGQEVILRCVPISNHLYFYWYRQILGQKVEFLVSFYNNEISEKSEIFDDQFSVERPDGSNFTLKIRSTKLEDSAMYFCATRERTPYSGNTIYFGEGSWLTVV.